Below, one TCR beta chain is given with its context. The data stem from a study of cytomegalovirus exposure and HLA in healthy donors. Researchers ran the PCR with 60 Vbeta and 13 Jbeta primers. TCRdb's table, derived via immunoSEQ multiplex PCR, lists solely in-frame clones and lacks some. This sample has about 150,000 clones, with approximately 72% found just once. The source is a man in his forties in good health and CMV-seronegative. The material sequenced was PBMCs.

CDR3 protein: CASIKYGGPATNEKLFF. The DNA of the CDR3 is TGTGCCAGCATTAAATACGGGGGGCCTGCAACTAATGAAAAACTGTTTTTT. This sequence joins TRBV28 and TRBJ1-4, with D maybe TRBD1 (6 bases). CDR1 is MDHEN, CDR2 SYDVKM, per germline. This CDR3 is 17 amino acids long. Trimming took 7 bases from V and 0 from J, leaving 18 bases between them.